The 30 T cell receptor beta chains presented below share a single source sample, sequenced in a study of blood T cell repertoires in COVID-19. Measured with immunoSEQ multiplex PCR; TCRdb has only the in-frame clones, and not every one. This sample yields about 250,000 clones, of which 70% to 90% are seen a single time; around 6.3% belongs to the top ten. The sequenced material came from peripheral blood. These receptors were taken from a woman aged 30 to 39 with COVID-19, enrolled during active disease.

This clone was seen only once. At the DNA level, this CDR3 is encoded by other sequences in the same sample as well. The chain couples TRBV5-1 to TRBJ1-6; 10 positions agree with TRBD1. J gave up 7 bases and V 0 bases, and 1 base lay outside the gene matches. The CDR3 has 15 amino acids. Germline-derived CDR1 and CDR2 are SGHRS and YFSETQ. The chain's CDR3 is CASSLGTGGNSPLHF. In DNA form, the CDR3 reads TGCGCCAGCAGCTTGGGGACAGGGGGAAATTCACCCCTCCACTTT.

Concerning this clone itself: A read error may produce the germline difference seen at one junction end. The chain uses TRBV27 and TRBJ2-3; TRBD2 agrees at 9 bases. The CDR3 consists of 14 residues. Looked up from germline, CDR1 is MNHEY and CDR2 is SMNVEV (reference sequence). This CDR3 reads CASSLGTSRDTQYF. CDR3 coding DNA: TGTGCCAGCAGTTTGGGGACTAGCAGAGATACGCAGTATTTT.

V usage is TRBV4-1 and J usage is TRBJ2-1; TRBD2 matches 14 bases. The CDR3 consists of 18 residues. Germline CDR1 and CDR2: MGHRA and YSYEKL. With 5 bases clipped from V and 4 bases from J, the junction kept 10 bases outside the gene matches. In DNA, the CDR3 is TGCGCCAGCAGCAAACTAATCCGGACTAGCGGGGGGTACAATGAGCAGTTCTTC. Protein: CASSKLIRTSGGYNEQFF.

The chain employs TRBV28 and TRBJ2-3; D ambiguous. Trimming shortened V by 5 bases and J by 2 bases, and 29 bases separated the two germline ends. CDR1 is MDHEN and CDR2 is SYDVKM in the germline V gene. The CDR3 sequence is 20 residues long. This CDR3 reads CASSTRFGPIRRPFTDTQYF. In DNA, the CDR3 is TGTGCCAGCAGTACCAGATTTGGCCCCATTAGGCGGCCGTTCACAGATACGCAGTATTTT.

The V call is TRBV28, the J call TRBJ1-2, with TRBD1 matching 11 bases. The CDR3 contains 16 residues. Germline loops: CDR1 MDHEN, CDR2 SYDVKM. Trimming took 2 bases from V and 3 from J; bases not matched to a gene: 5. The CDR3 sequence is CASSLRDRGSYYGYTF. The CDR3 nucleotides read TGTGCCAGCAGTTTAAGGGACAGGGGGTCTTACTATGGCTACACCTTC.

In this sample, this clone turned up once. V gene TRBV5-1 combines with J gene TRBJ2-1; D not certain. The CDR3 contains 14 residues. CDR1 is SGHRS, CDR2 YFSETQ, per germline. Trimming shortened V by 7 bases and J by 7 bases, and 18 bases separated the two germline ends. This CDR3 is CASRPSPDSNEQFF. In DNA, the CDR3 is TGCGCCAGCCGGCCTTCGCCCGACTCAAATGAGCAGTTCTTC.

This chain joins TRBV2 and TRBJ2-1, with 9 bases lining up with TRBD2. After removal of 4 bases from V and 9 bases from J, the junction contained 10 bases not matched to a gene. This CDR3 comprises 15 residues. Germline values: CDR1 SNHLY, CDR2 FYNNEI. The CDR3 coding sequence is TGTGCCAGCAGTGGGGGACTAGCTCTCAATTCTGAGCAGTTCTTC. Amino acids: CASSGGLALNSEQFF.

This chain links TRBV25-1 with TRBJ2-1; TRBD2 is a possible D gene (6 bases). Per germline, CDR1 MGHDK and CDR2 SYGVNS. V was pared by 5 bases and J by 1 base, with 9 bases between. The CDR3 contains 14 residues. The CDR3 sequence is CASSPRGSYNEQFF. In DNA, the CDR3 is TGTGCCAGCAGTCCCCGGGGGTCCTACAATGAGCAGTTCTTC.

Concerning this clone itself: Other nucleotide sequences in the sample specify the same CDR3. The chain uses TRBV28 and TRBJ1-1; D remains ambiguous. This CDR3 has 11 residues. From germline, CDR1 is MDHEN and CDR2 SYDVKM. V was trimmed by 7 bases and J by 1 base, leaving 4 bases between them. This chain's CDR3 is CASTQNTEAFF. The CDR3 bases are TGTGCCAGCACCCAGAACACTGAAGCTTTCTTT.

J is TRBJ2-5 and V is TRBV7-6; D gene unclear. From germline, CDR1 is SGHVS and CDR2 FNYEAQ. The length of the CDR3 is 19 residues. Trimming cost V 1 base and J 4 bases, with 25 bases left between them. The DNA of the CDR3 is TGTGCCAGCAGCTTAGTAGTCGGCCGAATACCGGCGGTGACAGAGACCCAGTACTTC. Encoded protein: CASSLVVGRIPAVTETQYF.

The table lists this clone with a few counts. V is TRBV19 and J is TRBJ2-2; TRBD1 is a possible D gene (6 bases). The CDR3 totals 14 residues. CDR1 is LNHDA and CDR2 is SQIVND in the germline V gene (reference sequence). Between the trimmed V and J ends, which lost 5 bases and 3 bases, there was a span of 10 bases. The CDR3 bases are TGTGCCAGTAGTGGACAGCAATACACCGGGGAGCTGTTTTTT. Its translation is CASSGQQYTGELFF.

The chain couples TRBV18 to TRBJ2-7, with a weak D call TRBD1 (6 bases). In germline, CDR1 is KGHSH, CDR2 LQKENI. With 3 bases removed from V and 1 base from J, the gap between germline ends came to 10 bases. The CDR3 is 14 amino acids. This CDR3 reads CASSPGHQSYEQYV. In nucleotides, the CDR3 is TGTGCCAGCTCACCGGGACACCAATCCTACGAGCAGTACGTC.

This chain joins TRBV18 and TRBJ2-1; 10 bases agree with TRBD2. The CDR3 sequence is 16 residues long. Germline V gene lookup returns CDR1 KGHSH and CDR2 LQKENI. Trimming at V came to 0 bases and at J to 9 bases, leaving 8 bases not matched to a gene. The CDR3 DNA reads TGTGCCAGCTCACCACCGTCTACTAGCGGGATCGGTGAGCAGTTCTTC. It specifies CASSPPSTSGIGEQFF.

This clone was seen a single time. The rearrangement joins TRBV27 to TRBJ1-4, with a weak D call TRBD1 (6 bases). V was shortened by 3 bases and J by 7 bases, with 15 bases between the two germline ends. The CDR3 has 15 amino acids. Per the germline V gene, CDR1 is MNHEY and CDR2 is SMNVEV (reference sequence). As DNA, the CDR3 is TGTGCCAGCAGTTTTGGGGGCAGGGATAGTGAAAAACTGTTTTTT. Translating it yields CASSFGGRDSEKLFF.

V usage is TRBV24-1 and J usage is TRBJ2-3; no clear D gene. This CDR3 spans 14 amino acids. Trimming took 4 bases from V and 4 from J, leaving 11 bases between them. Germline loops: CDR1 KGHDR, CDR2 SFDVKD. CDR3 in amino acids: CATSEGVWADTQYF. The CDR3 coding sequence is TGTGCCACCAGTGAAGGAGTCTGGGCAGATACGCAGTATTTT.

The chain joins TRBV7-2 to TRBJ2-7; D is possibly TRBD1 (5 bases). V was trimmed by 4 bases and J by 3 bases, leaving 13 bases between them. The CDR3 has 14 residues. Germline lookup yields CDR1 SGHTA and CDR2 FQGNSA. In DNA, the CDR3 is TGTGCCAGCAGCTCTGGGGCCCCCCTCTACGAGCAGTACTTC. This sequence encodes CASSSGAPLYEQYF.

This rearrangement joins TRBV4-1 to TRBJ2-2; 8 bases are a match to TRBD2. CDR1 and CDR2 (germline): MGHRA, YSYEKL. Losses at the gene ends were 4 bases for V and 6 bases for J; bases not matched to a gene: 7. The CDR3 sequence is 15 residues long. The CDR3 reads CASSPTPGGAGELFF. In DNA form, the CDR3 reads TGCGCCAGCAGCCCCACGCCCGGGGGGGCCGGGGAGCTGTTTTTT.

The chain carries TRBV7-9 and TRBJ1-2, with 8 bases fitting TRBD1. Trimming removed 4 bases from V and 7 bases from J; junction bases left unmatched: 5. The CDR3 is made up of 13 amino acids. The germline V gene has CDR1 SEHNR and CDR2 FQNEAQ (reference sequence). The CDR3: CASSSGQGAGYTF. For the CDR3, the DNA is TGTGCCAGCAGCTCCGGACAGGGAGCTGGCTACACCTTC.

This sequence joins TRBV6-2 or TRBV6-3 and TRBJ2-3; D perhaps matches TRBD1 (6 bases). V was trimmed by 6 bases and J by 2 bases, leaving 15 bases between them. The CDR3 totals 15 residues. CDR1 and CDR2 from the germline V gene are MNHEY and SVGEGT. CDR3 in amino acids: CASSRRDTHTDTQYF. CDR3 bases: TGTGCCAGCAGCCGCCGGGACACCCACACAGATACGCAGTATTTT.

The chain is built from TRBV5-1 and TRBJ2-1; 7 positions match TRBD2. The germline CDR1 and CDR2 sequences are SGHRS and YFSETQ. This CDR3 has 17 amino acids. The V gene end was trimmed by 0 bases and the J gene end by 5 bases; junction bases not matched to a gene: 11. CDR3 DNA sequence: TGCGCCAGCAGCTTGGTGGGTCCAGCGGGGAGAGACAATGAGCAGTTCTTC. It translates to CASSLVGPAGRDNEQFF.

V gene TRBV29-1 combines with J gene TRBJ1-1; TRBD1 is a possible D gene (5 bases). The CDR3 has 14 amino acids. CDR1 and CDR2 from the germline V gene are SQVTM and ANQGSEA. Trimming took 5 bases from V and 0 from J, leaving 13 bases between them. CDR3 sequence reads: CSVQVDSLNTEAFF. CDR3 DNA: TGCAGCGTTCAAGTCGACAGTCTGAACACTGAAGCTTTCTTT.

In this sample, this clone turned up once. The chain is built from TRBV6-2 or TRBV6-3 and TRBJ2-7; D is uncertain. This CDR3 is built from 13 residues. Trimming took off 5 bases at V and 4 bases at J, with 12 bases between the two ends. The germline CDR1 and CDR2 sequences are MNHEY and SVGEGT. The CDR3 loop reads CASSPRSLYEQYV. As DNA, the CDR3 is TGTGCCAGCAGTCCCAGGTCCCTTTACGAGCAGTACGTC.

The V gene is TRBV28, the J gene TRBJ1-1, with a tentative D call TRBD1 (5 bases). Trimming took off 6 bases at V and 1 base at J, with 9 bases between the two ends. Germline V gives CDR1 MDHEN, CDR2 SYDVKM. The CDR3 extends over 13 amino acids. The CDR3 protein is CASSPTGNTEAFF. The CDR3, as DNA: TGTGCCAGCAGCCCCACAGGGAACACTGAAGCTTTCTTT.

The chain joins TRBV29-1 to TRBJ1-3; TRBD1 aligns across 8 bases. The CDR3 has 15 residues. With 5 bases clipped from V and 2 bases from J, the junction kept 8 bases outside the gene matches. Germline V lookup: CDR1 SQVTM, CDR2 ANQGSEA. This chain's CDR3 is CSVMRSGGTGNTIYF. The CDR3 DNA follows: TGCAGCGTTATGAGATCAGGGGGCACTGGAAACACCATATATTTT.

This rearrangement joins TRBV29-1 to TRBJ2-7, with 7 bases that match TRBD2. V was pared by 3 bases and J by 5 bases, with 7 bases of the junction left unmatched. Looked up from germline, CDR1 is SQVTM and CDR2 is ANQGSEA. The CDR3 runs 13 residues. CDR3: CSVDWGGPHEQYF. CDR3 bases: TGCAGCGTTGATTGGGGAGGGCCCCACGAGCAGTACTTC.

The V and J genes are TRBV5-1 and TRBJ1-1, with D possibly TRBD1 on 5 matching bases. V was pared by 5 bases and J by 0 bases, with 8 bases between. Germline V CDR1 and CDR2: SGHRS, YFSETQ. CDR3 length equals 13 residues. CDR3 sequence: CASSQGVNTEAFF. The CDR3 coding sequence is TGCGCCAGCAGTCAAGGGGTGAACACTGAAGCTTTCTTT.

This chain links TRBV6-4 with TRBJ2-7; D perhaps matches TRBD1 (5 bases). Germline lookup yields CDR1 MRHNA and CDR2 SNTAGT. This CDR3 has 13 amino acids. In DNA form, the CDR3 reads TGTGCCAGCAGTGACTCGCGTGCAGGGCCGGAACTCGTC. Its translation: CASSDSRAGPELV.

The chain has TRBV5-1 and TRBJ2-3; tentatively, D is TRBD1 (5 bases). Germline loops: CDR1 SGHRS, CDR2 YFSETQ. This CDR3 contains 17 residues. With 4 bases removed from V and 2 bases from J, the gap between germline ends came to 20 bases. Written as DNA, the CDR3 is TGCGCCAGCAGCACGACGCTGGGGCAGATGCACACAGATACGCAGTATTTT. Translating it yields CASSTTLGQMHTDTQYF.

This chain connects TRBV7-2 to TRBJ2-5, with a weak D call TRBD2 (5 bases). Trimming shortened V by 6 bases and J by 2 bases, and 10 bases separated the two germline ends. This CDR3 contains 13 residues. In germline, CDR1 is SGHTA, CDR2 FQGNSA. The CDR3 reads CASRLGLQETQYF. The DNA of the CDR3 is TGTGCCAGCAGACTAGGCCTACAAGAGACCCAGTACTTC.

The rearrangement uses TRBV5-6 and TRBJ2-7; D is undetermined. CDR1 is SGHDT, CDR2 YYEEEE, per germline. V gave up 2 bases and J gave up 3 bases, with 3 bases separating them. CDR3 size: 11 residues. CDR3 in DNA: TGTGCCAGCAGCTTTAACTACGAGCAGTACTTC. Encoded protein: CASSFNYEQYF.